This is a list of T cell receptor beta chains from one sample in a study of cytomegalovirus exposure and HLA in healthy donors. Data came from immunoSEQ multiplex PCR; TCRdb stores just in-frame clones and leaves some out. The data contain under 200,000 clones, about 90% of them singletons. The sequenced material came from PBMCs. The source of these receptors is a woman aged 18-30 years in good health and CMV-seropositive. CDR3s include the opening cysteine and the closing phenylalanine or tryptophan.

V gene	J gene	CDR3 protein
TRBV7-2	TRBJ1-1	CASSLEAGWNTEAFF
TRBV29-1	TRBJ1-1	CSGAEDRLGEAFF
TRBV30	TRBJ1-4	CAWRPPGRWLNEKLFF
TRBV7-2	TRBJ2-7	CASSLFPLADSYEQYF
TRBV6-6	TRBJ2-5	CASGLGQGQTQYF
TRBV2	TRBJ2-7	CASSVAASYEQYF
TRBV15	TRBJ2-5	CATSRVLAGAWETQYF
TRBV7-9	TRBJ2-7	CASSQSGLHYEQYF
TRBV4-2	TRBJ1-5	CASSPDTPGTTTNQPQHF
TRBV7-8	TRBJ2-7	CASKRQSSYEQYF
TRBV9	TRBJ1-1	CASSVGTENTEAFF
TRBV9	TRBJ1-1	CASSVDRVITEAFF